This TCR beta chain was obtained from a study of blood T cells in healthy people across ages. For the study at large: T cells yielded about one barcoded beta molecule per two cells through template switching. Study-wide results and limits: Versus aged donors, long-lived donors had higher diversity and more naive CD4+ cells. Roughly linear declines in TCR beta diversity per million T cells occurred with age. Naive T cell percentage by flow cytometry tracked strongly with beta diversity.

The sample holds a few counts of this clonotype. Its antigen is not known. Alongside a J-beta primer mix, a sample-barcoded 5' primer served in a second PCR lasting roughly 7 to 11 cycles. TCRdb re-derived calls from the 5' RACE reads in MiXCR, one entry per CDR3 protein. The sample carries approximately 800,000 distinct CDR3 sequences, under 40% recorded once. The CDR3 runs 14 residues. The ends were cut back, 6 bases at V and 1 base at J, with 12 bases in the middle. Germline V gene data show CDR1 as SNHLY and CDR2 as FYNNEI. The chain couples TRBV2 to TRBJ2-5; no definite D call. The sample taken for sequencing was blood. The TCR was taken from a young man in good health. As DNA, the CDR3 is TGTGCCAGCAGACCAATCCTCTCCCAAGAGACCCAGTACTTC. Translating gives CASRPILSQETQYF.